This record concerns one TCR beta chain sequence. Its antigen is unknown. Germline loops: CDR1 PRHDT, CDR2 FYEKMQ (reference sequence). The CDR3 runs to 14 residues. V gave up 1 base and J gave up 10 bases, with 14 bases separating them. PCR was performed using 60 Vbeta and 13 Jbeta primers. In the original processing: Among the unique TCR beta chains that a later analysis counted, 75 million to 85 million in all, roughly 11 million were shared. The data were produced by immunoSEQ multiplex PCR, yet TCRdb's version contains in-frame clones alone and is incomplete. V and J calls and clone size come straight from that table; D and trimming were deduced from the DNA. Of 79,000 or so clones listed, around three quarters are singletons. The sample belongs to a study of cytomegalovirus exposure and HLA in healthy donors. General study results and limits: It was taken for granted in presence/absence analyses that sequencing depth across donors was roughly uniform. There were some public TCRs occurring in many donors, but most TCR sequences were rare. A link between a missense DCLRE1C variant and TCR beta V- and J-gene trimming emerged from a later analysis.

The receptor comes from a woman aged 40 to 50 in good health and CMV-seropositive. The V gene is TRBV13, the J gene TRBJ2-1; possible D gene TRBD2, 5 bases. The sequenced sample was PBMCs. CDR3 region: CASSLARFGKEQFF. The CDR3 DNA is TGTGCCAGCAGCTTAGCCAGGTTCGGGAAGGAGCAGTTCTTC. Drawing the rest from reference TRBV13 and TRBJ2-1, the complete variable domain is AAGVIQSPRHLIKEKRETATLKCYPIPRHDTVYWYQQGPGQDPQFLISFYEKMQSDKGSIPDRFSAQQFSDYHSELNMSSLELGDSALYFCASSLARFGKEQFFGPGTRLTVL.